The 7 T cell receptor beta chains below come from one sample, sequenced in a study of CD8+CD57+ T cells in acquired aplastic anemia. Researchers used genomic DNA as the template to profile TCR beta VDJ and CDR3. TCRdb processed the reads anew with MiXCR; each CDR3 protein has one entry. The sample gives about 58,000 distinct CDR3 sequences, around 60% of which show up once; around 17% is in the top ten. Individuals selected for sequencing had exhibited CD8+CD57+ cell expansion on flow cytometry. Sequenced sample: sorted CD4+, CD8+, or CD8+CD57+ T cells (not recorded which) from PBMCs. These receptors originate from a human donor with aplastic anemia.

With respect to this clonotype: The junction does not match germline at one end; this may be a read error. V and J are TRBV4-2 and TRBJ1-2; no reliable D call. Germline V CDR1 and CDR2: LGHNA, YNFKEQ. CDR3 size: 14 residues. The CDR3: CAGSQDSDGYGYTF. The CDR3 DNA reads TGTGCCGGCAGCCAAGATAGCGACGGCTATGGCTACACCTTC.

The chain has TRBV19 and TRBJ2-7; TRBD1 is a possible D gene (5 bases). Germline values: CDR1 LNHDA, CDR2 SQIVND (reference sequence). V was trimmed by 8 bases and J by 3 bases, leaving 11 bases between them. CDR3 length: 12 amino acids. The CDR3 here is CASGVRGYEQYF. The CDR3 DNA follows: TGTGCCAGTGGGGTAAGGGGCTACGAGCAGTACTTC. The variable domain in full, completed from reference TRBV19 and TRBJ2-7, reads DGGITQSPKYLFRKEGQNVTLSCEQNLNHDAMYWYRQDPGQGLRLIYYSQIVNDFQKGDIAEGYSVSREKKESFPLTVTSAQKNPTAFYLCASGVRGYEQYFGPGTRLTVT.

The V call is TRBV6-1, the J call TRBJ1-2, with no clear D. Germline assignment: CDR1 MNHNS and CDR2 SASEGT. V was clipped by 6 bases and J by 8 bases, with 13 bases between them. CDR3 length: 12 amino acids. Written as DNA, the CDR3 is TGTGCCAGCAGCCCCACCTTAGGAGGCTACACCTTC. It encodes CASSPTLGGYTF.

The rearrangement joins TRBV2 to TRBJ2-5, with TRBD2 matching over 10 bases. Germline lookup yields CDR1 SNHLY and CDR2 FYNNEI. The CDR3 covers 15 residues. J gave up 5 bases and V 3 bases, and 6 bases lay outside the gene matches. As DNA, the CDR3 is TGTGCCAGCAGTGAGAGGCTAGCGGGAGTTGAGACCCAGTACTTC. Protein sequence: CASSERLAGVETQYF.

In DNA, the CDR3 is TGTGCCACCAGCAGCTTAGGGGCCCCGTTCTCTGGAAACACCATATATTTT. It is translated as CATSSLGAPFSGNTIYF. The chain is built from TRBV15 and TRBJ1-3; D may be TRBD1 (5 bases). The germline V gene encodes CDR1 LNHNV and CDR2 YYDKDF (reference sequence). V lost 3 bases and J lost 0, with 15 bases in between. The length of the CDR3 is 17 residues.

This chain joins TRBV15 and TRBJ2-5; D uncertain. V was cut by 8 bases and J by 1 base, with 11 bases left in between. Germline V gene data show CDR1 as LNHNV and CDR2 as YYDKDF (reference sequence). This CDR3 has 13 amino acids. The CDR3 loop reads CATGSLGQETQYF. The CDR3 nucleotides are TGTGCCACCGGCTCCTTGGGCCAAGAGACCCAGTACTTC.

This clonotype was observed a handful of times. This chain joins TRBV28 and TRBJ1-1; D unresolved. Germline V gene data show CDR1 as MDHEN and CDR2 as SYDVKM. Trimming shortened V by 6 bases and J by 4 bases, and 15 bases separated the two germline ends. The CDR3 has 14 amino acids. CDR3 in amino acids: CASSPLLVGTEAFF. CDR3 nucleotides: TGTGCCAGCAGCCCCCTTCTGGTTGGCACTGAAGCTTTCTTT.